Below, one T cell receptor (beta chain) is given with its context. The sample comes from a study of cytomegalovirus exposure and HLA in healthy donors. Trimming shortened V by 5 bases and J by 9 bases, and 16 bases separated the two germline ends. Looked up from germline, CDR1 is SSHAT and CDR2 is FNYEAQ (reference sequence). The CDR3 runs to 14 residues. This PCR relied on a set of 60 Vbeta primers and 13 Jbeta primers. Profiling relied on immunoSEQ multiplex PCR, and the TCRdb table lists in-frame clones only, not all of them. The sample lists roughly 180,000 clones, around 85% occurring once. The source of this sequence is a boy aged 2 to 9 in good health and CMV-seronegative. This chain connects TRBV7-7 to TRBJ2-2; no definite D call. Input material: PBMCs. As DNA, the CDR3 is TGTGCCAGCAGCCCCCGGTTAAGTGCCCGGGAGCTGTTTTTT. This codes for CASSPRLSARELFF.